These 16 T cell receptor beta chains share one sample of origin, sequenced in a study of T cell responses to AZD1222 COVID-19 vaccine. Produced via immunoSEQ multiplex PCR; TCRdb's table is partial and in-frame only. The data contain around 100,000 clones, approximately 96% of them seen just once; the ten biggest clones take up roughly 2%. Sample: peripheral blood, taken on day 0 of AZD1222 vaccination. All receptors come from an adult in good health.

The rearrangement joins TRBV19 to TRBJ2-3; 13 bases are a match to TRBD2. The CDR3 extends over 15 amino acids. Losses at the gene ends were 6 bases for V and 4 bases for J; bases not matched to a gene: 4. Germline lookup yields CDR1 LNHDA and CDR2 SQIVND (reference sequence). CDR3 nucleotides: TGTGCCAGTAGCCCGGGACTAGCGGGATCAGATACGCAGTATTTT. This sequence encodes CASSPGLAGSDTQYF.

The chain links TRBV11-2 to TRBJ1-4; D perhaps matches TRBD1 (6 bases). The ends were cut back, 4 bases at V and 5 bases at J, with 11 bases in the middle. From germline, CDR1 is SGHAT and CDR2 FQNNGV. The length of the CDR3 is 14 residues. The CDR3, as DNA: TGTGCCAGCAGCTCTTGGCAGGGGAATGAAAAACTGTTTTTT. Translating it yields CASSSWQGNEKLFF.

This clone has just one count. The genes are TRBV7-8 and TRBJ1-2, with D uncertain. CDR1 and CDR2 (germline): SGHVS, FQNEAQ. This CDR3 is 13 amino acids long. The germline V and J ends were trimmed by 1 base and 8 bases, with 11 bases remaining between them. CDR3: CASSLGPLPGYTF. The CDR3, as DNA: TGTGCCAGCAGCTTAGGGCCTCTCCCGGGCTACACCTTC.

V usage is TRBV5-1 and J usage is TRBJ1-1, with D possibly matching TRBD1 (5 bases). This CDR3 region has 15 residues. CDR1 is SGHRS and CDR2 is YFSETQ in the germline V gene. V was cut by 2 bases and J by 4 bases, with 15 bases left in between. This CDR3 reads CASSFQGLPGTEAFF. The DNA for the CDR3 is TGCGCCAGCAGCTTTCAGGGCCTTCCCGGCACTGAAGCTTTCTTT.

The V call is TRBV15, the J call TRBJ2-5; 10 nucleotides agree with TRBD2. The CDR3 spans 15 residues. V was pared by 8 bases and J by 0 bases, with 6 bases of the junction left unmatched. CDR1 and CDR2 (germline): LNHNV, YYDKDF (reference sequence). In DNA, the CDR3 is TGTGCCACCTCCGGGACTAGCGAGTACCAAGAGACCCAGTACTTC. It encodes CATSGTSEYQETQYF.

The chain employs TRBV3-1 (or the pseudogene TRBV3-2) and TRBJ2-7; D unresolved. CDR1 LGHDT and CDR2 YNNKEL come from the germline V gene (reference sequence). CDR3 length equals 14 residues. With 4 bases removed from V and 3 bases from J, the gap between germline ends came to 13 bases. CDR3 loop: CASSLTGDVYEQYF. The CDR3, as DNA: TGTGCCAGCAGCCTTACCGGAGACGTCTACGAGCAGTACTTC.

The genes are TRBV27 and TRBJ1-2, with TRBD1 as a possible D gene (5 bases). CDR1 MNHEY and CDR2 SMNVEV come from the germline V gene (reference sequence). This CDR3 spans 17 amino acids. V was clipped by 4 bases and J by 3 bases, with 21 bases between them. CDR3 DNA sequence: TGTGCCAGCAGTTCATCCCTAGGTCCCTTAGGGGACTATGGCTACACCTTC. This encodes CASSSSLGPLGDYGYTF.

The chain is built from TRBV5-4 and TRBJ1-3, with D hard to call. Trimming stripped 5 bases from V and 3 bases from J, with 9 bases between. Germline V lookup: CDR1 SGHNT, CDR2 YYREEE (reference sequence). The CDR3 covers 13 residues. The CDR3 reads CASRRLGGNTIYF. In DNA form, the CDR3 reads TGTGCCAGCAGACGCTTAGGTGGAAACACCATATATTTT.

The V and J genes are TRBV19 and TRBJ1-4; 8 bases are shared with TRBD1. Germline CDR1 reads LNHDA; CDR2 reads SQIVND (reference sequence). CDR3 length: 14 amino acids. V dropped 4 bases and J dropped 8; count of bases not matched to a gene: 6. CDR3 bases: TGTGCCAGTAGTACGAGGACAGGGAACGAAAAACTGTTTTTT. Residues: CASSTRTGNEKLFF.

This sequence joins TRBV9 and TRBJ1-4; no reliable D call. V lost 0 bases, J lost 4 bases, and 10 bases lay in between. The CDR3 totals 15 residues. Germline V gene lookup returns CDR1 SGDLS and CDR2 YYNGEE. CDR3 amino acids: CASSVDHTLNEKLFF. CDR3 DNA: TGTGCCAGCAGCGTAGATCACACCCTTAATGAAAAACTGTTTTTT.

The J gene is TRBJ2-7, the V gene TRBV28, with 9 bases lining up with TRBD2. Germline CDR1 is MDHEN and CDR2 is SYDVKM. CDR3 length equals 14 residues. J gave up 5 bases and V 8 bases, and 10 bases lay outside the gene matches. The CDR3 region has the DNA TGTGCCAGCTCCTTTAGTCTAGCGGGAAACGAGCAGTACTTC. This codes for CASSFSLAGNEQYF.

This chain joins TRBV28 and TRBJ1-4; D is ambiguous. Per the germline V gene, CDR1 is MDHEN and CDR2 is SYDVKM. With 6 bases removed from V and 8 bases from J, the gap between germline ends came to 10 bases. This CDR3 has 12 residues. CDR3 loop: CASRSQVEKLFF. CDR3 in DNA: TGTGCCAGCAGAAGTCAGGTGGAAAAACTGTTTTTT.

This chain joins TRBV6-4 and TRBJ2-1, with a weak D call TRBD2 (6 bases). V lost 4 bases and J lost 8, with 18 bases in between. The CDR3 length is 15 residues. Germline V gives CDR1 MRHNA, CDR2 SNTAGT. In DNA form, the CDR3 reads TGTGCCAGCAGTGCCGGGACTTCTTTTTTAGATGAGCAGTTCTTC. Protein: CASSAGTSFLDEQFF.

The genes are TRBV7-9 and TRBJ1-5; D is ambiguous. The length of the CDR3 is 14 residues. The germline V and J ends were trimmed by 2 bases and 6 bases, with 11 bases remaining between them. Germline CDR1 and CDR2: SEHNR and FQNEAQ (reference sequence). The CDR3 coding sequence is TGTGCCAGCAGCTTACAGGCCCTGGGTCAGCCCCAGCATTTT. Translation gives CASSLQALGQPQHF.

CDR3: CAWREPGHGQPQHF. The CDR3 coding sequence is TGTGCCTGGAGGGAACCCGGACATGGCCAGCCCCAGCATTTT. The rearrangement joins TRBV30 to TRBJ1-5, with D perhaps TRBD1 (5 bases). From germline, CDR1 is GTSNPN and CDR2 SVGIG (reference sequence). This CDR3 contains 14 residues. V was trimmed by 3 bases and J by 7 bases, leaving 16 bases between them.

The chain carries TRBV7-9 and TRBJ2-5; no clear D. Germline assignment: CDR1 SEHNR and CDR2 FQNEAQ (reference sequence). This CDR3 has 14 residues. Deletions cut 5 bases from V and 1 base from J, with 11 bases between. The CDR3 sequence: CASSPRAAQETQYF. Here the CDR3 DNA reads TGTGCCAGCAGCCCAAGGGCAGCCCAAGAGACCCAGTACTTC. Full variable domain (missing parts from reference TRBV7-9 and TRBJ2-5): DTGVSQNPRHKITKRGQNVTFRCDPISEHNRLYWYRQTLGQGPEFLTYFQNEAQLEKSRLLSDRFSAERPKGSFSTLEIQRTEQGDSAMYLCASSPRAAQETQYFGPGTRLLVL.